The 7 T cell receptor beta chains below come from one sample, sequenced in a study of CD8+ T cells in alopecia areata. Reverse transcription of extracted RNA yielded cDNA, which provided the sequencing template. TCRdb keeps only in-frame clones here, not all; method: immunoSEQ multiplex PCR. The repertoire holds about 140,000 clones, with about 60% as singletons. The sample was CD4+ T cells sorted from blood. All receptors derive from a human donor in good health.

The CDR3 region is CASSLAYGDEQYF. The CDR3 nucleotides read TGTGCCAGCAGCTTAGCATACGGGGACGAGCAGTACTTC. This chain links TRBV7-2 with TRBJ2-7, with D tentatively TRBD2 (5 bases). Germline CDR1 is SGHTA and CDR2 is FQGNSA. This CDR3 has 13 residues. V was trimmed by 0 bases and J by 5 bases, leaving 8 bases between them.

The chain combines TRBV29-1 with TRBJ2-7; 13 positions agree with TRBD2. The germline V gene encodes CDR1 SQVTM and CDR2 ANQGSEA. V shed 6 bases and J 6 bases; nucleotides not matched to a gene: 11. This CDR3 is built from 15 residues. The CDR3 reads CSVKLTGTSGIEQYF. The CDR3 DNA follows: TGCAGCGTAAAATTAACCGGGACTAGCGGGATCGAGCAGTACTTC.

V gene TRBV2 combines with J gene TRBJ2-7, with D unresolved. CDR1 is SNHLY, CDR2 FYNNEI, per germline. The CDR3 has 13 amino acids. CDR3 sequence (DNA): TGTGCTACTGCTACTGACACCTCCTACGAGCAGTACTTC. It translates to CATATDTSYEQYF.

The genes are TRBV18 and TRBJ2-7; 7 bases match TRBD1. The V gene's germline CDR1 is KGHSH and CDR2 LQKENI. The CDR3 runs to 15 residues. Losses at the gene ends were 5 bases for V and 6 bases for J; bases not matched to a gene: 13. The CDR3 here is CASSAQGPLSGEQYF. CDR3 coding DNA: TGTGCCAGCTCAGCACAGGGGCCGCTCTCCGGCGAGCAGTACTTC. The full variable domain, rest sourced from reference TRBV18 and TRBJ2-7, is NAGVMQNPRHLVRRRGQEARLRCSPMKGHSHVYWYRQLPEEGLKFMVYLQKENIIDESGMPKERFSAEFPKEGPSILRIQQVVRGDSAAYFCASSAQGPLSGEQYFGPGTRLTVT.

This clone was counted only a few times. V gene TRBV7-8 combines with J gene TRBJ1-1; the match to TRBD1 covers 7 bases. Germline CDR1 is SGHVS and CDR2 is FQNEAQ. The CDR3 spans 15 residues. Unmatched junction bases numbered 5, after V lost 1 base and J lost 3 bases. CDR3 sequence (DNA): TGTGCCAGCAGCTTAGGGGACAGACGGGACACTGAAGCTTTCTTT. Encoded protein: CASSLGDRRDTEAFF.

The V call is TRBV4-2, the J call TRBJ1-5, with 9 bases fitting TRBD1. The CDR3 has 17 amino acids. V was pared by 0 bases and J by 7 bases, with 10 bases of the junction left unmatched. The germline gives CDR1 LGHNA, CDR2 YNFKEQ. CDR3 sequence reads: CASSQDPDRGSWQPQHF. CDR3 bases: TGTGCCAGCAGCCAAGATCCGGACAGGGGAAGTTGGCAGCCCCAGCATTTT.

The rearrangement uses TRBV6-6 and TRBJ1-2; D remains unclear. V dropped 7 bases and J dropped 14 bases, with 23 bases sitting between them. The CDR3 is 13 residues long. Germline loops: CDR1 MNHNY, CDR2 SVGAGI (reference sequence). The CDR3 DNA sequence: TGTGCCAGCAAGTCAGAGGTTTCCCCTTCGGGGACCTTC. Amino acids: CASKSEVSPSGTF.